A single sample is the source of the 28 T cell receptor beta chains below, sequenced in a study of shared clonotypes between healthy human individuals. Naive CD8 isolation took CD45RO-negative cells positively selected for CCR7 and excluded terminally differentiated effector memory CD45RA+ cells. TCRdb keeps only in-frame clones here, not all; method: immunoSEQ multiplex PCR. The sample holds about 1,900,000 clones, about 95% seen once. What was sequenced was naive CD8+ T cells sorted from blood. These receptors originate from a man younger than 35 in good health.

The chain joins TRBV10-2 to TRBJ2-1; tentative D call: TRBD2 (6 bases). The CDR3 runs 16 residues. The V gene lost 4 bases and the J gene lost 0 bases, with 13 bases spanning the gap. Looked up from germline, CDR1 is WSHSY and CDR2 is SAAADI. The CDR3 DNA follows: TGCGCCAGCAGTGTATTAGCGGAAAGCTCCTACAATGAGCAGTTCTTC. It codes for CASSVLAESSYNEQFF.

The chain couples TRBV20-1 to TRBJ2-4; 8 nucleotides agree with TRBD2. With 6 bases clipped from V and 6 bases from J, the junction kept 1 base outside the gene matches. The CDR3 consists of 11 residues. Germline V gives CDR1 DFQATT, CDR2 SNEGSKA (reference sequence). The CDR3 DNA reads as TGCAGTGCCACTAGCGGAAACATTCAGTACTTC. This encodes CSATSGNIQYF.

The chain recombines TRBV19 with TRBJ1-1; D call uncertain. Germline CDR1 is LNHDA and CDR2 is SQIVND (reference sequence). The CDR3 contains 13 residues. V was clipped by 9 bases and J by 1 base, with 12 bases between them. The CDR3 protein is CASGEWKNTEAFF. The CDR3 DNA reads TGTGCCAGCGGGGAATGGAAGAACACTGAAGCTTTCTTT.

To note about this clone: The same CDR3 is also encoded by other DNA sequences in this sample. The CDR3 region has the DNA TGTGCCAGCAGCTTTGGGACAGGGAATGAAAAACTGTTTTTT. Translated: CASSFGTGNEKLFF. J is TRBJ1-4 and V is TRBV5-8; TRBD1 aligns across 9 bases. The germline CDR1 and CDR2 sequences are SGHTS and YDEGEE. Unmatched junction bases numbered 1, after V lost 2 bases and J lost 5 bases. The CDR3 has 14 residues.

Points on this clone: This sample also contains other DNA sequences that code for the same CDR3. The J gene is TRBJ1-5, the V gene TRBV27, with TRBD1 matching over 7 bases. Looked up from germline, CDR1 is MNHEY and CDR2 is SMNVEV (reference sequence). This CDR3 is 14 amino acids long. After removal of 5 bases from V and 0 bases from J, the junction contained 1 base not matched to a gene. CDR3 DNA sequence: TGTGCCAGCAGTACAGGGGTTAGCAATCAGCCCCAGCATTTT. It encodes CASSTGVSNQPQHF.

The CDR3 region has the DNA TGCAGCGTTGAAGATGGGGGCTCGGGCACCGGGGAGCTGTTTTTT. Amino acid sequence: CSVEDGGSGTGELFF. The rearrangement uses TRBV29-1 and TRBJ2-2; possibly TRBD1 for D (6 bases). The CDR3 runs 15 residues. V was pared by 0 bases and J by 4 bases, with 12 bases between. Germline V lookup: CDR1 SQVTM, CDR2 ANQGSEA.

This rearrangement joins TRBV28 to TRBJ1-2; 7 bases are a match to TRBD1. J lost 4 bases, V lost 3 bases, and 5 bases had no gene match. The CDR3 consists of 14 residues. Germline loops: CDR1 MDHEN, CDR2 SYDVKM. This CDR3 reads CASSFSGQLYGYTF. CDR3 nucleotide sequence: TGTGCCAGCAGTTTCTCGGGACAGCTCTATGGCTACACCTTC.

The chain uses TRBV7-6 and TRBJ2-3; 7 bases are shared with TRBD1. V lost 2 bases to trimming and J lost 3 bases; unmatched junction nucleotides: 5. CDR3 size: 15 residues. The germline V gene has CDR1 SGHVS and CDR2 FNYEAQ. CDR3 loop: CASSLPPGGTDTQYF. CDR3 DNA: TGTGCCAGCAGCTTACCCCCAGGGGGTACAGATACGCAGTATTTT.

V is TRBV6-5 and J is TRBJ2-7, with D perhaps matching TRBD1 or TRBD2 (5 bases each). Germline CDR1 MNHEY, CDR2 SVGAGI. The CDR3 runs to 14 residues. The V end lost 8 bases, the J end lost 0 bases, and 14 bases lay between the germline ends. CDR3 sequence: CASRGRAPSYEQYF. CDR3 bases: TGTGCCAGCCGGGGCAGGGCCCCCTCCTACGAGCAGTACTTC.

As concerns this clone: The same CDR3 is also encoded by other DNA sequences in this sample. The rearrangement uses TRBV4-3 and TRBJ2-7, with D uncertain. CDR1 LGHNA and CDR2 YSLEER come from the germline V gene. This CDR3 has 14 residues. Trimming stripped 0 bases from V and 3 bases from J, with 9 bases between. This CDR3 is CASSQDLGFYEQYF. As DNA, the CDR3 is TGCGCCAGCAGCCAAGATCTGGGTTTCTACGAGCAGTACTTC.

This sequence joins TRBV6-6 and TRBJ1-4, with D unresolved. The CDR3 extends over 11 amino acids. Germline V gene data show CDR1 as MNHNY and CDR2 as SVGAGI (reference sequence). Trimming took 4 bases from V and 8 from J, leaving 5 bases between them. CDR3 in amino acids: CASSFGEKLFF. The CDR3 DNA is TGTGCCAGCAGTTTTGGAGAAAAACTGTTTTTT.

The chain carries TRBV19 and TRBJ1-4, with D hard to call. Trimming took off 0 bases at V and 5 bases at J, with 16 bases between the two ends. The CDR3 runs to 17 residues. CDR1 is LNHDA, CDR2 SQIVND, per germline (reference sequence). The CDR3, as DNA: TGTGCCAGTAGTATAGATCTTGGCGGCCCCTCGAATGAAAAACTGTTTTTT. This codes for CASSIDLGGPSNEKLFF.

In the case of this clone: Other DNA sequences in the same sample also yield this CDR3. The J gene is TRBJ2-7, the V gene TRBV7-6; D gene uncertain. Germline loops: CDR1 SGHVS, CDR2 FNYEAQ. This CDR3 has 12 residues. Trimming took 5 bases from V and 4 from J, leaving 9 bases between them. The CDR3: CASSPDGYEQYF. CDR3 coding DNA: TGTGCCAGCAGCCCCGACGGGTACGAGCAGTACTTC.

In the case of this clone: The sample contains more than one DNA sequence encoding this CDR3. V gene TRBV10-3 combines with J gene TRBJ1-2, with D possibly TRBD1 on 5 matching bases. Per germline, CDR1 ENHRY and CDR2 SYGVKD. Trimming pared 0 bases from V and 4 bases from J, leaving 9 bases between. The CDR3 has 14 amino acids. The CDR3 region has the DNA TGTGCCATCAGTGAGTCGGGGACTGGCTATGGCTACACCTTC. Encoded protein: CAISESGTGYGYTF.

CDR3 sequence reads: CASSLTSADTQYF. The CDR3 DNA sequence: TGCGCCAGCAGTCTCACTAGCGCAGATACGCAGTATTTT. The chain is built from TRBV10-1 and TRBJ2-3; TRBD2 matches 7 bases. Per the germline V gene, CDR1 is WNHNN and CDR2 is SYGVQD (reference sequence). The V segment lost 5 bases and the J segment 4 bases; nucleotides outside the gene matches: 3. This CDR3 region has 13 residues.

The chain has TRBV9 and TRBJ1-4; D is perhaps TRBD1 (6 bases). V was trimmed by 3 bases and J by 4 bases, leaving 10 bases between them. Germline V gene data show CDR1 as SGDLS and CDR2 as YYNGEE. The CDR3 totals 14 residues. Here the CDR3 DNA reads TGTGCCAGCAGCGAGGGGGGTAGTAATGAAAAACTGTTTTTT. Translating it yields CASSEGGSNEKLFF.

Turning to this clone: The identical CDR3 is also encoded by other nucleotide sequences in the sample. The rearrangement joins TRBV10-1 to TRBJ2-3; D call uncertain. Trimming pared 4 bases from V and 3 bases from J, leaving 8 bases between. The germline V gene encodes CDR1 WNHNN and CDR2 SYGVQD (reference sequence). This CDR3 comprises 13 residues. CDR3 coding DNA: TGCGCCAGCAGTGGGGGTCTTACAGATACGCAGTATTTT. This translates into CASSGGLTDTQYF.

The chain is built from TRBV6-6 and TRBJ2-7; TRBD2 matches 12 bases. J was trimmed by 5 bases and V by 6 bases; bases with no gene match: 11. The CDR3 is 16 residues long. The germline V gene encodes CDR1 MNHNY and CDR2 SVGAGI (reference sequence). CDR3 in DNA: TGTGCCAGCAGCCCAGGACTAGCGGGATTAAAGAACGAGCAGTACTTC. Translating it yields CASSPGLAGLKNEQYF.

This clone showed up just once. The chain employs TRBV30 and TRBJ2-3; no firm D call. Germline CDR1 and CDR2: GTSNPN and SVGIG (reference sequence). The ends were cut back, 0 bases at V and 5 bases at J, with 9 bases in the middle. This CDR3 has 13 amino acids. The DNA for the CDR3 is TGTGCCTGGAGTGTAGGCAGCCGAGATACGCAGTATTTT. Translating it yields CAWSVGSRDTQYF.

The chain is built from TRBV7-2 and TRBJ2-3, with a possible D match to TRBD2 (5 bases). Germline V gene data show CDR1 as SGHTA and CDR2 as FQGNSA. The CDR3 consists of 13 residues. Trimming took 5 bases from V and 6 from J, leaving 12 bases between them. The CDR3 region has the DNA TGTGCCAGCAGCCCGGGATTTGAGGATACGCAGTATTTT. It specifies CASSPGFEDTQYF.

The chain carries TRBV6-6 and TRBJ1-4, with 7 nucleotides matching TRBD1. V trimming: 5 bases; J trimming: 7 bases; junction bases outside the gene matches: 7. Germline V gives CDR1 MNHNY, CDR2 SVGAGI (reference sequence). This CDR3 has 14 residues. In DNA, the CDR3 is TGTGCCAGCAGTACAACAGGGGTGGGTGAAAAACTGTTTTTT. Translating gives CASSTTGVGEKLFF.

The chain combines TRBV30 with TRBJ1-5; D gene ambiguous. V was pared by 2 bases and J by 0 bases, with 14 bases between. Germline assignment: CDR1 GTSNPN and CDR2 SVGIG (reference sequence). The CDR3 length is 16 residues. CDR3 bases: TGTGCCTGGAGTAGGGCGGGCCCCTATAGCAATCAGCCCCAGCATTTT. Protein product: CAWSRAGPYSNQPQHF.

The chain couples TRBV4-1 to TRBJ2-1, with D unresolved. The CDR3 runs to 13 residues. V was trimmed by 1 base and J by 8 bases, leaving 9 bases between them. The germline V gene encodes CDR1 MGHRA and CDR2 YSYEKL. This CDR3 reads CASSQGPGYEQFF. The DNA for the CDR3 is TGCGCCAGCAGCCAAGGACCGGGTTATGAGCAGTTCTTC.

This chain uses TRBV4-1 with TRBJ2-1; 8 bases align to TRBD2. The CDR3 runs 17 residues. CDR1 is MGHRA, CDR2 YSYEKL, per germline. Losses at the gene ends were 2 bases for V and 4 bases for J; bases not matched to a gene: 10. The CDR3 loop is CASSQILGSGRYNEQFF. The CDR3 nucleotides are TGCGCCAGCAGCCAAATCCTGGGCAGCGGGAGATACAATGAGCAGTTCTTC.

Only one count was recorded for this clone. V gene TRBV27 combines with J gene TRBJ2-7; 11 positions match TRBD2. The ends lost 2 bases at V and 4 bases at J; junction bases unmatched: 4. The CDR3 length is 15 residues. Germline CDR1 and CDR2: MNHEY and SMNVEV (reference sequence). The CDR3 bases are TGTGCCAGCAGTTTAACGCCTAGCGGGAGGTACGAGCAGTACTTC. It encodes CASSLTPSGRYEQYF.

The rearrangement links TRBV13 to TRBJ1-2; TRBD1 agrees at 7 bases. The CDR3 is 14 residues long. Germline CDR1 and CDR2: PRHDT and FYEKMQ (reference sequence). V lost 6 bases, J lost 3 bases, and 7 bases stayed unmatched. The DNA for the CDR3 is TGTGCCAGCAGACCTAAGGGGGCTGACTATGGCTACACCTTC. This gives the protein CASRPKGADYGYTF.

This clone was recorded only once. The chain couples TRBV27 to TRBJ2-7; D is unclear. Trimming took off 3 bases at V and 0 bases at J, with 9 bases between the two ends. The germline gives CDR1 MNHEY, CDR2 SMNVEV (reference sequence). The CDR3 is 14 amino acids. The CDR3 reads CASSLRRNSYEQYF. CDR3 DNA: TGTGCCAGCAGTTTGAGGCGGAACTCCTACGAGCAGTACTTC.

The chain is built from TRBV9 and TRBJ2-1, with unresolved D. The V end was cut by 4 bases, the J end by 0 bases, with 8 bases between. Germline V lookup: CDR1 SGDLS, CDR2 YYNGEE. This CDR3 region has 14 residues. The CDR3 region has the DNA TGTGCCAGCAGCCCCCCACCCTCCTACAATGAGCAGTTCTTC. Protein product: CASSPPPSYNEQFF.